One and the same sample provided the 24 T cell receptor beta chains below, sequenced in a study of T cell repertoires in ileal Crohn's disease. The protocol was immunoSEQ multiplex PCR, while the TCRdb copy is restricted to in-frame clones and leaves out a portion. In the table there are roughly 14,000 clones, around 78% of which are singletons. The sequenced material came from ileal tissue. The receptors come from an adult with Crohn's disease.

The rearrangement uses TRBV7-9 and TRBJ1-1, with D possibly being TRBD1 (6 bases). Germline V CDR1 and CDR2: SEHNR, FQNEAQ (reference sequence). CDR3 size: 16 residues. Trimming removed 6 bases from V and 4 bases from J, with 21 bases in between. The CDR3 nucleotides read TGTGCCAGCAGTCCGTTGGGAAACAGGGAGATCACTGAAGCTTTCTTT. Residues: CASSPLGNREITEAFF.

V and J are TRBV30 and TRBJ1-5; D uncertain. This CDR3 region has 14 residues. CDR1 and CDR2 from the germline V gene are GTSNPN and SVGIG (reference sequence). Trimming left V 2 bases short and J 0 bases short, with 8 bases between. The CDR3 sequence is CAWSIAYSNQPQHF. The CDR3 nucleotides are TGTGCCTGGAGTATCGCCTATAGCAATCAGCCCCAGCATTTT.

This clone has just one count. The V call is TRBV11-2, the J call TRBJ2-7; 8 bases are shared with TRBD1. The junction had 9 bases not matched to a gene; V was cut back by 2 bases and J by 6 bases. The CDR3 loop spans 15 amino acids. Germline loops: CDR1 SGHAT, CDR2 FQNNGV. CDR3 residues: CASSLQTGVVSEQYF. The CDR3 bases are TGTGCCAGCAGCTTACAGACAGGGGTGGTTTCCGAGCAGTACTTC.

This clone was picked up a small number of times. The chain employs TRBV5-4 and TRBJ2-2; TRBD2 matches at 7 bases. J was trimmed by 8 bases and V by 1 base; bases with no gene match: 2. Germline CDR1 is SGHNT and CDR2 is YYREEE (reference sequence). CDR3 size: 13 residues. The CDR3 bases are TGTGCCAGCAGCTTGCGGACTAGGGGGGAGCTGTTTTTT. Its translation is CASSLRTRGELFF.

This clone was seen a single time. This chain links TRBV27 with TRBJ2-3, with D possibly matching TRBD2 (7 bases). Between the trimmed V and J ends, which lost 6 bases and 1 base, there was a span of 20 bases. The CDR3 extends over 17 amino acids. Germline CDR1 is MNHEY and CDR2 is SMNVEV (reference sequence). CDR3 sequence: CASRIRWGGLGTDTQYF. CDR3 bases: TGTGCCAGCAGGATTAGGTGGGGGGGCCTGGGCACAGATACGCAGTATTTT.

The V and J genes are TRBV7-3 and TRBJ1-2; D might be TRBD1 (6 bases). V shed 5 bases and J shed 7 bases, with 14 bases lying between them. The CDR3 sequence is 13 residues long. Germline V gives CDR1 SGHTA, CDR2 FQGTGA. This CDR3 is CASSPKGDTGYTF. The CDR3 DNA is TGTGCCAGCAGCCCAAAGGGGGACACTGGCTACACCTTC. Looking up the rest from reference TRBV7-3 and TRBJ1-2 gives the full variable domain: GAGVSQTPSNKVTEKGKYVELRCDPISGHTALYWYRQSLGQGPEFLIYFQGTGAADDSGLPNDRFFAVRPEGSVSTLKIQRTERGDSAVYLCASSPKGDTGYTFGSGTRLTVV.

This clone was counted between two and nine times. This sequence joins TRBV19 and TRBJ1-1; unclear D gene. Germline V lookup: CDR1 LNHDA, CDR2 SQIVND (reference sequence). Trimming took off 6 bases at V and 1 base at J, with 12 bases between the two ends. This CDR3 is 14 amino acids long. CDR3 sequence reads: CASSSAGWNTEAFF. CDR3 sequence (DNA): TGTGCCAGTAGCTCCGCGGGGTGGAACACTGAAGCTTTCTTT.

This clone has just one count. The V call is TRBV30, the J call TRBJ2-5, with 9 bases that match TRBD1. The J segment lost 4 bases and the V segment lost 2 bases, leaving 2 bases of the junction unmatched. CDR3 size: 13 residues. The V gene's germline CDR1 is GTSNPN and CDR2 SVGIG (reference sequence). DNA for the CDR3: TGTGCCTGGAGTCGGGACAGGGCAGAGACCCAGTACTTC. It translates to CAWSRDRAETQYF. Variable domain in full (rest from reference TRBV30 and TRBJ2-5): SQTIHQWPATLVQPVGSPLSLECTVEGTSNPNLYWYRQAAGRGLQLLFYSVGIGQISSEVPQNLSASRPQDRQFILSSKKLLLSDSGFYLCAWSRDRAETQYFGPGTRLLVL.

In nucleotides, the CDR3 is TGTGCCACCCTACTCCTCGGGGGGATCACCGGGGAGCTGTTTTTT. It specifies CATLLLGGITGELFF. The chain links TRBV7-2 to TRBJ2-2; TRBD2 agrees at 7 bases. Germline CDR1 SGHTA, CDR2 FQGNSA. CDR3 length: 15 amino acids. Trimming took 10 bases from V and 4 from J; bases not matched to a gene: 12.

The chain has TRBV7-2 and TRBJ2-7; TRBD2 matches at 10 bases. Losses at the gene ends were 5 bases for V and 2 bases for J; bases not matched to a gene: 3. The V gene's germline CDR1 is SGHTA and CDR2 FQGNSA. This CDR3 contains 14 residues. CDR3 protein: CASSISGGAYEQYF. In DNA, the CDR3 is TGTGCCAGCAGCATCAGCGGGGGGGCCTACGAGCAGTACTTC.

This clone is a singleton in its sample. The chain uses TRBV28 and TRBJ2-7; TRBD1 agrees at 10 bases. The CDR3 loop spans 16 amino acids. V gave up 6 bases and J gave up 3 bases; unmatched junction bases: 11. Germline V gene data show CDR1 as MDHEN and CDR2 as SYDVKM. The CDR3 sequence: CASSQTADRGVYEQYF. In DNA, the CDR3 is TGTGCCAGCAGCCAGACAGCGGACAGGGGGGTCTACGAGCAGTACTTC.

The chain employs TRBV28 and TRBJ1-5; 9 nucleotides align to TRBD1. Trimming cost V 3 bases and J 7 bases; bases outside gene matches: 4. Germline V lookup: CDR1 MDHEN, CDR2 SYDVKM. The length of the CDR3 is 14 residues. CDR3 residues: CASSLGQGDQPQHF. The CDR3 nucleotides are TGTGCCAGCAGTTTGGGACAGGGTGACCAGCCCCAGCATTTT.

CDR3 loop: CASSFTSGETQYF. The CDR3 nucleotides are TGTGCCAGCAGCTTTACTAGCGGAGAGACCCAGTACTTC. The chain combines TRBV7-3 with TRBJ2-5, with 8 nucleotides matching TRBD2. The J segment lost 4 bases and the V segment lost 3 bases, leaving 1 base of the junction unmatched. The CDR3 is made up of 13 amino acids. CDR1 and CDR2 from the germline V gene are SGHTA and FQGTGA.

The rearrangement joins TRBV29-1 to TRBJ1-1, with 10 bases matching TRBD1. CDR1 and CDR2 from the germline V gene are SQVTM and ANQGSEA. The J segment lost 4 bases and the V segment lost 4 bases, leaving 3 bases of the junction unmatched. The CDR3 is 13 amino acids. CDR3 residues: CSVGQGAVTEAFF. The CDR3 DNA follows: TGCAGCGTTGGACAGGGGGCTGTCACTGAAGCTTTCTTT.

This chain connects TRBV19 to TRBJ2-1; 12 nucleotides agree with TRBD2. This CDR3 contains 15 residues. Germline CDR1 reads LNHDA; CDR2 reads SQIVND (reference sequence). J gave up 6 bases and V 5 bases, and 5 bases lay outside the gene matches. The CDR3 DNA reads TGTGCCAGTAGTCCCGGACTAGCGGGGCGCAATGAGCAGTTCTTC. This codes for CASSPGLAGRNEQFF.

In DNA, the CDR3 is TGTGCCAGCTCACCACTTACGGGTACCGGGGAGCTGTTTTTT. As protein: CASSPLTGTGELFF. The chain combines TRBV18 with TRBJ2-2; D gene unclear. Germline CDR1 KGHSH, CDR2 LQKENI. Between the trimmed V and J ends, which lost 1 base and 5 bases, there was a span of 8 bases. The CDR3 is 14 residues long. Filled out from reference TRBV18 and TRBJ2-2, the complete variable domain reads NAGVMQNPRHLVRRRGQEARLRCSPMKGHSHVYWYRQLPEEGLKFMVYLQKENIIDESGMPKERFSAEFPKEGPSILRIQQVVRGDSAAYFCASSPLTGTGELFFGEGSRLTVL.

The chain recombines TRBV5-1 with TRBJ1-5; 12 bases match TRBD1. The V and J ends lost 2 bases and 5 bases, in that order; junction bases with no gene match: 5. Germline CDR1 reads SGHRS; CDR2 reads YFSETQ. The CDR3 spans 16 residues. The DNA for the CDR3 is TGCGCCAGCAGCTTAGGGGACAGGGGGCTTGATCAGCCCCAGCATTTT. Its protein product is CASSLGDRGLDQPQHF.

In this sample, this clone turned up once. This chain links TRBV5-6 with TRBJ2-3; D is possibly TRBD1 (5 bases). The CDR3 contains 15 residues. Deletions cut 1 base from V and 2 bases from J, with 11 bases between. Germline V CDR1 and CDR2: SGHDT, YYEEEE. The CDR3 region has the DNA TGTGCCAGCAGCTTGCCACAGGCTCACACAGATACGCAGTATTTT. Its translation is CASSLPQAHTDTQYF.

The genes are TRBV7-8 and TRBJ1-2, with D uncertain. The V and J ends lost 0 bases and 0 bases respectively, with 8 bases between them. The CDR3 runs to 15 residues. Per the germline V gene, CDR1 is SGHVS and CDR2 is FQNEAQ. The CDR3 DNA reads as TGTGCCAGCAGCTTAGCTGGCCGAACTAACTATGGCTACACCTTC. Translated: CASSLAGRTNYGYTF. Full variable domain (remainder filled in from reference TRBV7-8 and TRBJ1-2): GAGVSQSPRYKVAKRGQDVALRCDPISGHVSLFWYQQALGQGPEFLTYFQNEAQLDKSGLPSDRFFAERPEGSVSTLKIQRTQQEDSAVYLCASSLAGRTNYGYTFGSGTRLTVV.

J is TRBJ2-3 and V is TRBV6-4, with 12 bases lining up with TRBD2. Germline V gene lookup returns CDR1 MRHNA and CDR2 SNTAGT. Unmatched junction bases numbered 7, after V lost 4 bases and J lost 14 bases. The CDR3 extends over 13 amino acids. CDR3 in amino acids: CASSARLAGDRYF. The DNA for the CDR3 is TGTGCCAGCAGTGCCCGACTAGCGGGGGATCGGTATTTT.

The genes are TRBV19 and TRBJ1-1; D is unresolved. In germline, CDR1 is LNHDA, CDR2 SQIVND (reference sequence). The V gene lost 0 bases and the J gene lost 4 bases, with 9 bases spanning the gap. The CDR3 loop spans 14 amino acids. The CDR3 region is CASSIELSGTEAFF. In DNA form, the CDR3 reads TGTGCCAGTAGTATAGAACTTTCGGGCACTGAAGCTTTCTTT.

V and J are TRBV4-1 and TRBJ1-2, with 8 nucleotides matching TRBD1. The CDR3 length is 15 residues. The germline V gene encodes CDR1 MGHRA and CDR2 YSYEKL. V lost 4 bases and J lost 3; bases outside the gene matches: 7. This chain's CDR3 is CASSRLDRADYGYTF. The CDR3, as DNA: TGCGCCAGCAGCCGGCTGGACAGGGCGGACTATGGCTACACCTTC.

This clone showed up just once. The V gene is TRBV2, the J gene TRBJ1-5, with D possibly being TRBD1 (5 bases). The CDR3 loop spans 12 amino acids. Trimming pared 5 bases from V and 4 bases from J, leaving 6 bases between. Germline CDR1 reads SNHLY; CDR2 reads FYNNEI. DNA for the CDR3: TGTGCCAGCAGTACAGGAAATCAGCCCCAGCATTTT. Amino acid sequence: CASSTGNQPQHF.

This clone was found a few times. The CDR3 reads CASSSPARTGELFF. DNA of the CDR3: TGTGCCAGCAGTTCACCAGCGAGGACCGGGGAGCTGTTTTTT. The chain has TRBV6-6 and TRBJ2-2; no clear D gene. V was shortened by 4 bases and J by 5 bases, with 11 bases between the two germline ends. Germline V gives CDR1 MNHNY, CDR2 SVGAGI (reference sequence). CDR3 length: 14 amino acids.